These T cell receptor beta chains were read from a single sample in a study of T cell changes during pregnancy in multiple sclerosis. Here immunoSEQ multiplex PCR was the method, and the copy in TCRdb shows in-frame clones only, minus some. There are roughly 85,000 clones in the sample; 80% to 95% occur only once, and roughly 2.5% lies in the top ten. This specimen was peripheral blood, taken in the first trimester of pregnancy. The receptors were sampled from a female donor with multiple sclerosis, enrolled in a pregnancy study. Both conserved end residues are part of each CDR3. A D gene is named only where the DNA matches it firmly. For some rows the clone size is stated as once, few or many, or as a class when expanded; others skip it.

d_call: NA
clone_size: NA
j_call: TRBJ1-6
v_call: TRBV28
cdr3_aa: CASSFGGISYNSPLHF
cdr3_nt: TGTGCCAGCAGTTTCGGGGGGATCTCCTATAATTCACCCCTCCACTTT

d_call: NA
clone_size: NA
j_call: TRBJ2-1
v_call: TRBV4-1
cdr3_aa: CASSLSGGYNEQFF
cdr3_nt: TGCGCCAGCAGCCTTTCCGGAGGTTACAATGAGCAGTTCTTC

d_call: TRBD1
clone_size: NA
j_call: TRBJ1-1
v_call: TRBV5-4
cdr3_aa: CASSSDRDRDANTEAFF
cdr3_nt: TGTGCCAGCAGCTCGGACCGGGACAGGGACGCCAACACTGAAGCTTTCTTT

d_call: TRBD2
clone_size: NA
j_call: TRBJ2-1
v_call: TRBV6-4
cdr3_aa: CASSASGNLGEQFF
cdr3_nt: TGTGCCAGCAGTGCTAGCGGGAACCTCGGTGAGCAGTTCTTC

d_call: NA
clone_size: NA
j_call: TRBJ1-1
v_call: TRBV7-9
cdr3_aa: CASSLSQGGTEAFF
cdr3_nt: TGTGCCAGCAGCTTATCCCAGGGAGGGACTGAAGCTTTCTTT

d_call: TRBD1
clone_size: NA
j_call: TRBJ1-2
v_call: TRBV5-4
cdr3_aa: CASSFQGAQVYGYTF
cdr3_nt: TGTGCCAGCAGCTTTCAGGGGGCGCAGGTCTATGGCTACACCTTC

d_call: NA
clone_size: NA
j_call: TRBJ1-6
v_call: TRBV5-1
cdr3_aa: CASSLGRSLGRNSPLHF
cdr3_nt: TGCGCCAGCAGCCTGGGACGGAGCCTCGGTCGAAATTCACCCCTCCACTTT

d_call: TRBD1
clone_size: medium-sized
j_call: TRBJ1-1
v_call: TRBV15
cdr3_aa: CATSRDNRGNTEAFF
cdr3_nt: TGTGCCACCAGCAGAGATAACAGGGGGAACACTGAAGCTTTCTTT

d_call: TRBD1
clone_size: NA
j_call: TRBJ1-3
v_call: TRBV9
cdr3_aa: CASSPWDRAVVAGNTIYF
cdr3_nt: TGTGCCAGCAGCCCTTGGGACAGGGCCGTTGTCGCTGGAAACACCATATATTTT

d_call: NA
clone_size: NA
j_call: TRBJ2-7
v_call: TRBV7-9
cdr3_aa: CASSGGFRESSYEQYF
cdr3_nt: TGTGCCAGCAGCGGCGGCTTCCGGGAGAGTTCCTACGAGCAGTACTTC

d_call: NA
clone_size: NA
j_call: TRBJ2-5
v_call: TRBV6-6
cdr3_aa: CASRSVNQETQYF
cdr3_nt: TGTGCCAGCAGGAGTGTCAACCAAGAGACCCAGTACTTC

d_call: TRBD1
clone_size: NA
j_call: TRBJ2-7
v_call: TRBV5-6
cdr3_aa: CASSVTGGEQYF
cdr3_nt: TGTGCCAGCAGCGTAACAGGGGGCGAACAGTACTTC

d_call: NA
clone_size: NA
j_call: TRBJ1-1
v_call: TRBV4-3
cdr3_aa: CASSQLAGTTEAFF
cdr3_nt: TGCGCCAGCAGCCAATTGGCGGGGACCACTGAAGCTTTCTTT

d_call: NA
clone_size: NA
j_call: TRBJ1-1
v_call: TRBV11-3
cdr3_aa: CASSYGNRDTGEAFF
cdr3_nt: TGTGCCAGCAGCTATGGAAACAGGGATACCGGTGAAGCTTTCTTT

d_call: NA
clone_size: NA
j_call: TRBJ2-1
v_call: TRBV7-2
cdr3_aa: CASIWQAGLGEQFF
cdr3_nt: TGTGCCAGTATTTGGCAGGCTGGTCTCGGTGAGCAGTTCTTC

d_call: TRBD2
clone_size: NA
j_call: TRBJ2-2
v_call: TRBV19
cdr3_aa: CASSTAGGRRNTGELFF
cdr3_nt: TGTGCCAGTAGTACCGCCGGCGGGAGGAGGAACACCGGGGAGCTGTTTTTT

d_call: NA
clone_size: NA
j_call: TRBJ2-6
v_call: TRBV11-3
cdr3_aa: CASSPGLSGANVLTF
cdr3_nt: TGTGCCAGCAGCCCTGGACTGTCTGGGGCCAACGTCCTGACTTTC

d_call: NA
clone_size: NA
j_call: TRBJ1-2
v_call: TRBV18
cdr3_aa: CASSPGTPGSYTF
cdr3_nt: TGTGCCAGCTCACCCGGGACTCCTGGTAGCTACACCTTC

d_call: NA
clone_size: NA
j_call: TRBJ2-3
v_call: TRBV19
cdr3_aa: CASSIEGRRAGADTQYF
cdr3_nt: TGTGCCAGTAGTATAGAGGGGAGGAGGGCAGGTGCAGATACGCAGTATTTT

d_call: NA
clone_size: NA
j_call: TRBJ1-2
v_call: TRBV9
cdr3_aa: CASSVSVGRQLYGYTF
cdr3_nt: TGTGCCAGCAGCGTATCAGTGGGCCGCCAACTCTATGGCTACACCTTC

d_call: NA
clone_size: NA
j_call: TRBJ2-2
v_call: TRBV19
cdr3_aa: CASSRDISNTGELFF
cdr3_nt: TGTGCCAGTAGTCGGGACATTTCGAACACCGGGGAGCTGTTTTTT

d_call: TRBD2
clone_size: NA
j_call: TRBJ2-5
v_call: TRBV14
cdr3_aa: CASSPQYLLLARWETQYF
cdr3_nt: TGTGCCAGCAGCCCACAGTATTTATTACTAGCGAGATGGGAGACCCAGTACTTC

d_call: TRBD1
clone_size: NA
j_call: TRBJ2-7
v_call: TRBV5-1
cdr3_aa: CASSLAWGQGYEQYF
cdr3_nt: TGCGCCAGCAGCTTGGCTTGGGGACAGGGCTACGAGCAGTACTTC

d_call: TRBD2
clone_size: once
j_call: TRBJ2-3
v_call: TRBV7-6
cdr3_aa: CASSPPGTSGTDTQYF
cdr3_nt: TGTGCCAGCAGCCCCCCCGGGACTAGCGGGACAGATACGCAGTATTTT

d_call: TRBD1
clone_size: NA
j_call: TRBJ1-2
v_call: TRBV28
cdr3_aa: CASSLFRTGPSNYGYTF
cdr3_nt: TGTGCCAGCAGTTTATTTAGGACAGGGCCCTCCAACTATGGCTACACCTTC